This TCR beta chain was obtained from a study of PD-1 blockade in classical Hodgkin lymphoma (TCRdb year 2020). In terms of the full investigation: Nivolumab dosing was 3 mg/kg intravenously every 2 weeks, continuing until either disease progression or unacceptable toxicity. The study used TCR beta sequencing and CyTOF to define a peripheral blood immune signature of response to PD-1 blockade in classical Hodgkin lymphoma. General conclusions and limits of the study: The study covered only a single clinical trial cohort, and the causes of the repertoire differences, possibly disease activity or prior therapy, were still not defined. By C4D1, a significant rise was seen in CD4+ TCR diversity but not in CD8+ TCR diversity (p=0.0027 vs p=0.16), and the rise was most apparent among complete responders (p=0.02). Trial patients with a complete response had baseline diversity similar to that of newly diagnosed patients, while partial responders and progressors had significantly lower diversity. Baseline TCR diversity was reported to be lower in newly diagnosed patients than in healthy donors and to be lower still in relapsed/refractory patients. Patients starting nivolumab less than 1 year after ASCT had lower diversity and were excluded from later analyses to avoid confounding by immune reconstitution.

About this clone itself: It lacks a known antigen. Per-base quality was not reported, and no clone a single base away is much larger than it.

Genomic DNA was isolated using the Qiagen DNeasy kit from unsorted PBMCs as well as from negatively selected CD4+ and CD8+ fractions. Amplification of TCR beta CDR3 regions was done by immunoSEQ multiplex PCR with primers that anneal to V and J segments. A synthetic immune receptor repertoire was used to minimize amplification bias, and any residual bias was removed computationally once sequencing was done. The paper's processing steps were these. Repertoire diversity was quantified as the Shannon entropy index using custom Python scripts. The unsorted, CD4+ and CD8+ repertoires were each analyzed separately, with the exception of combined analyses, where CD4+ and CD8+ sequences were merged in silico. A clone was considered expanded if an increase in frequency of at least 2-fold after treatment relative to C1D1 was found, and a pseudocount of 0.5 was applied to clones undetected at baseline. Clones with 0 or 1 copy at C1D1 were defined as singleton clones, while clones with 2 or more copies were defined as non-singleton clones. Clones expanded in unsorted samples were annotated as CD4+, CD8+ or unknown by matching protein sequences in sorted samples from the same patient. Wilcoxon tests on paired samples were used to test changes in diversity from C1D1 to C4D1. TCRdb re-hosts the immuneACCESS table, in-frame sequences only. Its copies lack some clones; in the studies checked, an unresolved V gene accounts for under half of them, and the cause for the rest is not known. Clone size and V and J calls were adopted from that table, with D and trimming inferred from the DNA. The sample includes fewer than 40,000 clones, with 84% observed a single time. The ten most abundant clones make up about 0.85% of the sample.

Explained via the paper, the time point label denotes: cycle 4 day 1 (C4D1), after 6 weeks of nivolumab. All trial patients had relapsed after autologous stem cell transplantation, with cohorts A, B and C differing in prior brentuximab vedotin exposure. Magnetic negative selection with a Miltenyi CD4+ T cell isolation kit was used to purify CD4+ T cells from thawed PBMCs. A total of under 70 patients with relapsed/refractory classical Hodgkin lymphoma made up the trial cohort, and each patient's best overall response was complete response, partial response or progressive disease. Single-agent nivolumab was administered to trial patients in the multi-cohort phase II CheckMate 205 trial. Best overall response was determined by an independent review committee according to the 2007 International Working Group response criteria. PBMCs from the trial were collected at three points: immediately before nivolumab initiation (C1D1), and during therapy at cycle 2 day 1 and cycle 4 day 1. Peripheral blood was collected in 8 mL Vacutainer Cell Preparation Tubes, from which PBMCs were isolated by centrifugation and then cryopreserved. Purified CD4+ and CD8+ fractions were generated only in cases for which an additional PBMC sample was available. Magnetically labelled cells were removed on LS columns in a quadroMACS separator, and the flow-through was retained as the purified fraction.

CDR1 SGDLS and CDR2 YYNGEE are derived from the germline V gene. Inclusive of the bounding cysteine and phenylalanine, the CDR3 is 14 residues long. The sequence is cut down to CDR3 DNA, 42 bases in frame from base 1. V is shortened by 4 bases, J by 0 bases, and the region joining them spans 11 bases. The source was CD4+ T cells from blood, collected before the fourth cycle of nivolumab. The sequence derives from a human donor with classical Hodgkin lymphoma. The sequence joins TRBV9 to TRBJ2-7, with TRBD2 tentatively as D gene (6 bases match). The nucleotide sequence reads TGTGCCAGCAGCCTCATAGCGGACTCCTACGAGCAGTACTTC. Its translation is CASSLIADSYEQYF.